Reported below is one T cell receptor (beta chain). V shed 1 base and J 11 bases; nucleotides not matched to a gene: 6. From germline, CDR1 is MNHEY and CDR2 SMNVEV (reference sequence). The CDR3 contains 13 residues. This record comes from a study of CD8+ T cells in alopecia areata. The overall study: Oral tofacitinib (5 to 10 mg twice daily) was administered to treated patients.

Extracted RNA was reverse transcribed into cDNA, the sequencing template. Profiled with immunoSEQ multiplex PCR; TCRdb holds only in-frame clones, not every one. The sample consists of roughly 190,000 clones, about 65% of them appearing once. This sample's treatment: oral pan-JAK inhibitor, 5-10 mg twice daily. Alopecia areata patients had lesional scalp punch biopsies and peripheral blood taken from them. The source of this sequence is a human donor with alopecia areata. V gene TRBV27 combines with J gene TRBJ2-7, with 9 bases matching TRBD2. The sample was CD4+ T cells sorted from blood, taken at roughly week 49, from a patient treated with tofacitinib. CDR3 loop: CASSLYASGVKYF. The CDR3 DNA reads as TGTGCCAGCAGTTTATATGCTAGCGGGGTTAAGTACTTC.